This T cell receptor (beta chain) is drawn from a study of graft-versus-host responses after intestinal transplantation. On the study more broadly: Multivisceral, liver-intestinal, or isolated intestinal transplants were received by the recipients.

In regard to this clone: Its matching antigen is unknown.

Here immunoSEQ multiplex PCR was the method, and the copy in TCRdb shows in-frame clones only, minus some. The table has tens of thousands of clones, around nine tenths seen once; the top ten hold roughly 0.37%. Overall study results and limits: Peak levels of circulating GvH clones tracked with early post-transplant HvG declines. GvH clones appeared in recipient marrow, some first in ileum or blood.

Sequenced material: unstimulated CD4+ T cells sorted from spleen or lymph node cells, taken before intestinal transplant. The clonotype was recovered from a human donor who received an intestinal transplant.

CDR3 region: CASSDARLAGVSYEQYF. The DNA of the CDR3 is TGTGCCAGCAGTGATGCAAGACTAGCGGGAGTCTCCTACGAGCAGTACTTC. The chain recombines TRBV2 with TRBJ2-7, with TRBD2 matching over 12 bases. J gave up 0 bases and V 3 bases, and 6 bases lay outside the gene matches. The CDR3 totals 17 residues. Germline assignment: CDR1 SNHLY and CDR2 FYNNEI.